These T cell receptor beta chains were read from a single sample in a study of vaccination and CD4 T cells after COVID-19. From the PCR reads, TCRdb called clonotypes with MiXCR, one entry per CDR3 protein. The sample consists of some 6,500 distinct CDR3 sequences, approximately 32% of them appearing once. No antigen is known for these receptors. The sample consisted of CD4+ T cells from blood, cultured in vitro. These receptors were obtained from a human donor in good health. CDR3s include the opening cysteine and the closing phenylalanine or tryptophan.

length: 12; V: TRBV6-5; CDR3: CASSYDGPEAFF
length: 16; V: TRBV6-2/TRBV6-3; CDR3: CASSAGLAVNTGELFF
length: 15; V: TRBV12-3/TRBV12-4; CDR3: CASSPRQGNLYGYTF
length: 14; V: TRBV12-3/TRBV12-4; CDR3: CASSHDGIIYGYTF
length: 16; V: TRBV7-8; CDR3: CASSFPDAGNTGELFF
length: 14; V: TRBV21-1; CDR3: CARIPGQGMYEQYF
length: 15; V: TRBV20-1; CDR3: CSARGGDRNNYGYTF
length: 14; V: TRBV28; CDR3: CASEGQSSGNTIYF
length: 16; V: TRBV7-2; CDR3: CASSLWGGGWTDTQYF
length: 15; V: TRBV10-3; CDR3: CAISESDRNNSPFHF
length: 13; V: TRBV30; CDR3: CASGQDTHQTQYF
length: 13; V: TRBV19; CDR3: CASSPDGTDTQYF
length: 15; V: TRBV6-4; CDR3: CASSDSSGHTDTQYF
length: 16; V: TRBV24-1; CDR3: CATSDGLAGGLETQYF
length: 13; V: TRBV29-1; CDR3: CSVRRGAGETQYF
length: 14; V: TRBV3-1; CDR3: CASSGQGRAGELFF
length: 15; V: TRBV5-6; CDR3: CASSLRGGQTDTQYF
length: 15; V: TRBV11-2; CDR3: CASSLRDSYNSPLHF
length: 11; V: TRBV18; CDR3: CASSSEETQYF
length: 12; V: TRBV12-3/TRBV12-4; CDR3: CASNWDTGELFF